One sample yielded the 15 T cell receptor beta chains listed below, sequenced in a study of cytomegalovirus exposure and HLA in healthy donors. 60 Vbeta and 13 Jbeta primers were used in PCR. Sequencing used immunoSEQ multiplex PCR; TCRdb keeps in-frame clones, though not all of them. This sample has 180,000 or so clones; less than 85% occur once, and the top ten carry around 1.5%. The sequencing input was PBMCs. The receptor set was obtained from a male donor in good health and CMV-seronegative.

This sequence joins TRBV10-3 and TRBJ1-3; unclear D gene. Deletions cut 3 bases from V and 0 bases from J, with 12 bases between. Germline V gene sequence: CDR1 ENHRY, CDR2 SYGVKD. The CDR3 consists of 16 residues. This chain's CDR3 is CAISESGGSSGNTIYF. The CDR3, as DNA: TGTGCCATCAGTGAATCTGGTGGCAGCTCTGGAAACACCATATATTTT.

V gene TRBV25-1 combines with J gene TRBJ2-2; 8 nucleotides line up with TRBD2. The germline gives CDR1 MGHDK, CDR2 SYGVNS. The junction had 3 bases not matched to a gene; V was cut back by 5 bases and J by 4 bases. This CDR3 is built from 14 residues. The CDR3 nucleotides read TGTGCCAGCAGTTTCGGGGGGGCCACCGGGGAGCTGTTTTTT. Its translation is CASSFGGATGELFF.

The chain has TRBV9 and TRBJ2-3, with 7 bases that match TRBD2. V lost 0 bases, J lost 0 bases, and 4 bases stayed unmatched. Germline V gives CDR1 SGDLS, CDR2 YYNGEE. The CDR3 has 16 amino acids. CDR3 sequence (DNA): TGTGCCAGCAGCGTAGCTGCTAGCGGTAGCACAGATACGCAGTATTTT. This gives the protein CASSVAASGSTDTQYF.

This clone was recorded only once. This sequence joins TRBV19 and TRBJ2-7; D is undetermined. The CDR3 extends over 12 amino acids. Per the germline V gene, CDR1 is LNHDA and CDR2 is SQIVND (reference sequence). Trimming removed 3 bases from V and 7 bases from J, with 10 bases in between. CDR3 bases: TGTGCCAGTAGTATGGCGGCCCGAGAGCAGTACTTC. It specifies CASSMAAREQYF.

V and J are TRBV6-7 and TRBJ2-7, with 7 bases identical to TRBD2. TRBV6-7 is known as an ORF, though its function is uncertain. The ends lost 8 bases at V and 7 bases at J; junction bases unmatched: 11. The length of the CDR3 is 13 residues. This CDR3 is CASSQRGSVEQYF. The CDR3 DNA reads TGTGCCAGCTCTCAGCGGGGAAGCGTTGAGCAGTACTTC.

The chain joins TRBV5-6 to TRBJ1-2; D is unresolved. The CDR3 extends over 14 amino acids. Germline V gives CDR1 SGHDT, CDR2 YYEEEE. The V end was cut by 5 bases, the J end by 7 bases, with 18 bases between. In nucleotides, the CDR3 is TGTGCCAGCAGTTCCCGGCCGGGAGGCTCTGGCTACACCTTC. Translated: CASSSRPGGSGYTF. Full variable domain (remainder filled in from reference TRBV5-6 and TRBJ1-2): DAGVTQSPTHLIKTRGQQVTLRCSPKSGHDTVSWYQQALGQGPQFIFQYYEEEERQRGNFPDRFSGHQFPNYSSELNVNALLLGDSALYLCASSSRPGGSGYTFGSGTRLTVV.

This chain links TRBV19 with TRBJ2-6; D is unclear. Germline V lookup: CDR1 LNHDA, CDR2 SQIVND (reference sequence). This CDR3 has 14 amino acids. Deletions cut 6 bases from V and 2 bases from J, with 8 bases between. This CDR3 is CASSTTPGANVLTF. The DNA of the CDR3 is TGTGCCAGTAGCACCACTCCTGGGGCCAACGTCCTGACTTTC.

The chain links TRBV14 to TRBJ2-7; D may be TRBD1 (6 bases). The V and J ends lost 0 bases and 5 bases respectively, with 17 bases between them. Germline V lookup: CDR1 SGHDN, CDR2 FVKESK. This CDR3 is built from 16 residues. In DNA, the CDR3 is TGTGCCAGCAGCCAAGAGTTGCGGACAGCCGCCCACGAGCAGTACTTC. Its protein product is CASSQELRTAAHEQYF. The entire variable domain, with the rest obtained from reference TRBV14 and TRBJ2-7, is as follows: EAGVTQFPSHSVIEKGQTVTLRCDPISGHDNLYWYRRVMGKEIKFLLHFVKESKQDESGMPNNRFLAERTGGTYSTLKVQPAELEDSGVYFCASSQELRTAAHEQYFGPGTRLTVT.

The V and J genes are TRBV5-6 and TRBJ2-2; D not certain. V was clipped by 3 bases and J by 11 bases, with 8 bases between them. Germline V gene sequence: CDR1 SGHDT, CDR2 YYEEEE. CDR3 length equals 11 residues. The CDR3 DNA reads as TGTGCCAGCAGCTCGGTCTCAGAGCTGTTTTTT. This sequence encodes CASSSVSELFF.

CDR3 DNA: TGTGCCAGCAGCGAGACTAGCGGGAGGGTCTACGAGCAGTACTTC. It yields the protein CASSETSGRVYEQYF. V and J are TRBV13 and TRBJ2-7; 14 bases fit TRBD2. The CDR3 loop spans 15 amino acids. V was pared by 5 bases and J by 3 bases, with 3 bases of the junction left unmatched. CDR1 and CDR2 from the germline V gene are PRHDT and FYEKMQ (reference sequence). The full variable domain, completed using reference TRBV13 and TRBJ2-7, is AAGVIQSPRHLIKEKRETATLKCYPIPRHDTVYWYQQGPGQDPQFLISFYEKMQSDKGSIPDRFSAQQFSDYHSELNMSSLELGDSALYFCASSETSGRVYEQYFGPGTRLTVT.

The chain couples TRBV27 to TRBJ1-1; tentatively, D is TRBD1 (6 bases). V was clipped by 6 bases and J by 5 bases, with 22 bases between them. Germline V gene lookup returns CDR1 MNHEY and CDR2 SMNVEV (reference sequence). The CDR3 sequence is 16 residues long. CDR3 nucleotide sequence: TGTGCCAGCAGCCCACTCACACTGGGGGCATGGACTGAAGCTTTCTTT. Amino acids: CASSPLTLGAWTEAFF.

The chain links TRBV11-2 to TRBJ1-2, with a tentative D call TRBD1 (6 bases). V was clipped by 5 bases and J by 4 bases, with 14 bases between them. Germline loops: CDR1 SGHAT, CDR2 FQNNGV. CDR3 length: 14 amino acids. This CDR3 reads CASSTGGQFYGYTF. Here the CDR3 DNA reads TGTGCCAGCAGCACCGGTGGACAGTTCTATGGCTACACCTTC.

The chain uses TRBV15 and TRBJ1-2; unclear D gene. V gave up 3 bases and J gave up 6 bases, with 14 bases separating them. The CDR3 is made up of 14 amino acids. Looked up from germline, CDR1 is LNHNV and CDR2 is YYDKDF (reference sequence). The CDR3 spells CATSSTREVDGYTF. The CDR3 region has the DNA TGTGCCACCAGCAGTACTAGGGAGGTGGATGGCTACACCTTC.

This chain connects TRBV27 to TRBJ2-2; 8 bases are shared with TRBD1. Trimming took 1 base from V and 5 from J; bases not matched to a gene: 6. Per germline, CDR1 MNHEY and CDR2 SMNVEV (reference sequence). There are 16 residues in the CDR3. CDR3 DNA sequence: TGTGCCAGCAGTTTATGGGCAGGGGGCAGGACCGGGGAGCTGTTTTTT. This encodes CASSLWAGGRTGELFF.

This rearrangement joins TRBV30 to TRBJ1-5, with D hard to call. This CDR3 has 13 residues. Trimming removed 5 bases at V and 1 base at J, with 9 bases between. Per germline, CDR1 GTSNPN and CDR2 SVGIG (reference sequence). The CDR3, as DNA: TGTGCCTGGTCCCTTGGCAGCAATCAGCCCCAGCATTTT. Translation: CAWSLGSNQPQHF. Based on the CDR3 plus reference TRBV30 and TRBJ1-5, the full variable domain is SQTIHQWPATLVQPVGSPLSLECTVEGTSNPNLYWYRQAAGRGLQLLFYSVGIGQISSEVPQNLSASRPQDRQFILSSKKLLLSDSGFYLCAWSLGSNQPQHFGDGTRLSIL.